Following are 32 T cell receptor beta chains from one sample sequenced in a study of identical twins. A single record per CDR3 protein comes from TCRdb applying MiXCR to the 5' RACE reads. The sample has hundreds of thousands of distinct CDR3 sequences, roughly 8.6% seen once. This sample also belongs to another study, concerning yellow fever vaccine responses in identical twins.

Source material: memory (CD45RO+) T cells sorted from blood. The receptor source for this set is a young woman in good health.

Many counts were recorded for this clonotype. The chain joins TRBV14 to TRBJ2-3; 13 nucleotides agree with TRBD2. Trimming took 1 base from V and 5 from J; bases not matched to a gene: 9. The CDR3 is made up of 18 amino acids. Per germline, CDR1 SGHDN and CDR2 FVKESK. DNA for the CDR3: TGTGCCAGCAGCCAAGCAAAGACTAGCGGGAGGTTCGGAGATACGCAGTATTTT. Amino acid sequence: CASSQAKTSGRFGDTQYF.

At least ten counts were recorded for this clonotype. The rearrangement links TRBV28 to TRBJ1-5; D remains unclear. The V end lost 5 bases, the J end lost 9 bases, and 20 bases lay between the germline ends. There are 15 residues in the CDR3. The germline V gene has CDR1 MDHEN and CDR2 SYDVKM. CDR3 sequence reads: CASSLGMGTATPQHF. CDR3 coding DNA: TGTGCCAGCAGTCTAGGGATGGGCACAGCAACGCCCCAGCATTTT.

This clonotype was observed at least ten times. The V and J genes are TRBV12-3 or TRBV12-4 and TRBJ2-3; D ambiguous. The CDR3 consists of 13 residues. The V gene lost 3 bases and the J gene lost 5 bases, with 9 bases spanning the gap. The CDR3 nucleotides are TGTGCCAGCAGTTTCGCGGCCGGAGATACGCAGTATTTT. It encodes CASSFAAGDTQYF.

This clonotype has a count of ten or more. CDR3: CASSLAWDTQYF. Written as DNA, the CDR3 is TGCGCCAGCAGCTTGGCCTGGGATACGCAGTATTTT. The gene calls are TRBV5-1 and TRBJ2-3; no reliable D call. This CDR3 contains 12 residues. Germline V gene data show CDR1 as SGHRS and CDR2 as YFSETQ. V lost 0 bases and J 6 bases, leaving 5 bases between the germline ends.

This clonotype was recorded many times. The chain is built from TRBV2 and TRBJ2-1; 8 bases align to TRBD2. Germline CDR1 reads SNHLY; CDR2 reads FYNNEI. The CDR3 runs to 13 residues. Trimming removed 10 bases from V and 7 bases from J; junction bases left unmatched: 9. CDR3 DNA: TGTGCCACCGGGGGGGGGGCCAGTAATGAGCAGTTCTTC. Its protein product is CATGGGASNEQFF.

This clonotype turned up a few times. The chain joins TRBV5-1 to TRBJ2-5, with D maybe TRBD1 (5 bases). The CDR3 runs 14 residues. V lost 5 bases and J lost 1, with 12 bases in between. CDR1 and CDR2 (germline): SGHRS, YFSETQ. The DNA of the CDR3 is TGCGCCAGCAGACTCCAGGGTTCCCAAGAGACCCAGTACTTC. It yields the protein CASRLQGSQETQYF.

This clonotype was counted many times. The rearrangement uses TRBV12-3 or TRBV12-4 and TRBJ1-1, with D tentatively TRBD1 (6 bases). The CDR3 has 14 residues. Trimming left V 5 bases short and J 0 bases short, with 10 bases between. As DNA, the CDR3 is TGTGCCAGCAGTATACAGGGTGTGAACACTGAAGCTTTCTTT. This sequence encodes CASSIQGVNTEAFF.

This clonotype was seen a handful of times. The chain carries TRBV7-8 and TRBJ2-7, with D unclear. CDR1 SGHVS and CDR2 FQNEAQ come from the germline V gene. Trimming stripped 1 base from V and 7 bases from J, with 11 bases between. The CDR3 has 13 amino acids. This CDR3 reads CASSLVGRREQYF. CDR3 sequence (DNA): TGTGCCAGCAGCTTAGTGGGTCGACGGGAGCAGTACTTC.

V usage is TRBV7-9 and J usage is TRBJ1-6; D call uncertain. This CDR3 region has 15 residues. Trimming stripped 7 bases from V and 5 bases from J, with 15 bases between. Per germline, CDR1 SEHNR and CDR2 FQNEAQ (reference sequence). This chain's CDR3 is CASTSQRLNNSPLHF. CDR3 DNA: TGTGCCAGCACCAGTCAGAGGCTAAATAATTCACCCCTCCACTTT.

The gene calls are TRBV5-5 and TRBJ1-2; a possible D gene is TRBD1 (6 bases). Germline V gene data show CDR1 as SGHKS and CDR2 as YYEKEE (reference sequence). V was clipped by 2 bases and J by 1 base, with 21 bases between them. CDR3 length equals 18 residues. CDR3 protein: CASSLRMLQGLVNYGYTF. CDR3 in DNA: TGTGCCAGCAGCTTACGGATGTTACAGGGTTTGGTTAACTATGGCTACACCTTC.

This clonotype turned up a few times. This CDR3 is CASRRPGTGTYEQYF. As DNA, the CDR3 is TGTGCCAGCAGGCGCCCCGGGACAGGGACCTACGAGCAGTACTTC. The chain has TRBV28 and TRBJ2-7; 9 nucleotides match TRBD1. Trimming took 6 bases from V and 2 from J; bases not matched to a gene: 8. This CDR3 is built from 15 residues. Germline assignment: CDR1 MDHEN and CDR2 SYDVKM.

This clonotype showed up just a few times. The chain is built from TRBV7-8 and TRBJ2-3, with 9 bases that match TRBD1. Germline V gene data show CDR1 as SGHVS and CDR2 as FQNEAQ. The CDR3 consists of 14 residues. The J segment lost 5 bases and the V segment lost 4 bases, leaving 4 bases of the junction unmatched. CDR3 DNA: TGTGCCAGCAGCTCGGACAGGGGTGGAGATACGCAGTATTTT. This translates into CASSSDRGGDTQYF.

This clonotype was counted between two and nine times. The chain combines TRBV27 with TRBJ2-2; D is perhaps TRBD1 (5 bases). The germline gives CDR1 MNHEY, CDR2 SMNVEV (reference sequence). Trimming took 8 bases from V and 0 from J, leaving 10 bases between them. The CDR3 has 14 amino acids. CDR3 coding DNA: TGTGCCAGCCAGGGCGGTCCGAACACCGGGGAGCTGTTTTTT. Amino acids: CASQGGPNTGELFF.

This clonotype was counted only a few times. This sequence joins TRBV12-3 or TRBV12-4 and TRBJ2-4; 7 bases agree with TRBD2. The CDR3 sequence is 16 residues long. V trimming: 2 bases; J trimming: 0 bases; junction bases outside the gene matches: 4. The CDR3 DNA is TGTGCCAGCAGTTTAATGATAGCGGGAGCCAAAAACATTCAGTACTTC. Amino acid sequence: CASSLMIAGAKNIQYF.

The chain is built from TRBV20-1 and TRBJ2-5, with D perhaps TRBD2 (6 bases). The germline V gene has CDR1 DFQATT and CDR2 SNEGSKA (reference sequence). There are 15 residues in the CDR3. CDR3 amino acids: CVVEGRSGAQETQYF. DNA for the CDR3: TGCGTGGTGGAGGGGAGGTCCGGGGCCCAAGAGACCCAGTACTTC.

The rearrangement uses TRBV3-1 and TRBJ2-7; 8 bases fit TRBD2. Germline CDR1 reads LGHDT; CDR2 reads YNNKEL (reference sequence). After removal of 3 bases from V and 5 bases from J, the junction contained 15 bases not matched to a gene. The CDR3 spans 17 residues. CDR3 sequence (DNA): TGTGCCAGCAGCCAGTCAAGGACTAGCCCTTCCGGAGACGAGCAGTACTTC. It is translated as CASSQSRTSPSGDEQYF.

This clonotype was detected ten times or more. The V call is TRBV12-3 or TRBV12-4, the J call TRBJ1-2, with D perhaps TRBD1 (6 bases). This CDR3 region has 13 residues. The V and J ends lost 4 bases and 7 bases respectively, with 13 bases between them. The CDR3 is CASSSAWGAGYTF. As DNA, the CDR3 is TGTGCCAGCAGTTCCGCTTGGGGGGCTGGCTACACCTTC.

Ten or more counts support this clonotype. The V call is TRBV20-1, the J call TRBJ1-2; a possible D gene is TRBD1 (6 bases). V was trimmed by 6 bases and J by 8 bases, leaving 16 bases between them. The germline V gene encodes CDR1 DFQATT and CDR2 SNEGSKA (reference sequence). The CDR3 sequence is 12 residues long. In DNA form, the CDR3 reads TGCAGTGCGAATACAGGGAGTTACGGCTACACCTTC. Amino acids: CSANTGSYGYTF.

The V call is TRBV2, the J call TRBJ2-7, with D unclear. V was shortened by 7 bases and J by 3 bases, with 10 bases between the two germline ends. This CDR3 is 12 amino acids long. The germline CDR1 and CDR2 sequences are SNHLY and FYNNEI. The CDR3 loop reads CASIGGIYEQYF. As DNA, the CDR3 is TGTGCCAGCATTGGTGGGATCTACGAGCAGTACTTC.

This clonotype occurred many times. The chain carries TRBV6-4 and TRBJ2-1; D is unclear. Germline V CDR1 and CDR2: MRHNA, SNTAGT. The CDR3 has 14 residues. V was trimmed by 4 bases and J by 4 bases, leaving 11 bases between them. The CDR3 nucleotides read TGTGCCAGCAGTGTGGACGGCGCATACAATGAGCAGTTCTTC. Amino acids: CASSVDGAYNEQFF.

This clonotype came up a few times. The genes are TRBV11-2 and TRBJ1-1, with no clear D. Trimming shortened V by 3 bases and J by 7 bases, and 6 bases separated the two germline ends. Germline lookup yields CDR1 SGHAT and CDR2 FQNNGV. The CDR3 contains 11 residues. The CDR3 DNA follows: TGTGCCAGCAGCTTGTGGGATGAAGCTTTCTTT. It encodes CASSLWDEAFF.

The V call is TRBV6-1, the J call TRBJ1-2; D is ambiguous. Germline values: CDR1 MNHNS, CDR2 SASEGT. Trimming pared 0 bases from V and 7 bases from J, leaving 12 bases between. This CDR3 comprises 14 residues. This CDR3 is CASSEAAGRGGYTF. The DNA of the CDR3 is TGTGCCAGCAGTGAAGCAGCCGGGCGGGGTGGCTACACCTTC.

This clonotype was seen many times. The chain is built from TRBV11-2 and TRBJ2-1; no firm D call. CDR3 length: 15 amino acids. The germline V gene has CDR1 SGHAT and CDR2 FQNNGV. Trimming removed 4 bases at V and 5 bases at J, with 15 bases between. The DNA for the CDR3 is TGTGCCAGCAGCTCGGTTGGCAGAAGAAACAATGAGCAGTTCTTC. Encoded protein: CASSSVGRRNNEQFF.

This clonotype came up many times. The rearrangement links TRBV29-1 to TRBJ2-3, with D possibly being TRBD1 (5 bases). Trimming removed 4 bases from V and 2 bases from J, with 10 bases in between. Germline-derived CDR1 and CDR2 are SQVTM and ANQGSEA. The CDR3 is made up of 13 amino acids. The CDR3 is CSVVVDNTDTQYF. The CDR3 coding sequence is TGCAGCGTTGTGGTGGACAACACAGATACGCAGTATTTT.

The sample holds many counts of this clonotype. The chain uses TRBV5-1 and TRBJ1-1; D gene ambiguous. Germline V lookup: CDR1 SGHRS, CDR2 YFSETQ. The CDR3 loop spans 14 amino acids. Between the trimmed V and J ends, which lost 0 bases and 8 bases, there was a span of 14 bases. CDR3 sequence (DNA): TGCGCCAGCAGCTTGGACGGACGGCTCACGGAAGCTTTCTTT. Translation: CASSLDGRLTEAFF.

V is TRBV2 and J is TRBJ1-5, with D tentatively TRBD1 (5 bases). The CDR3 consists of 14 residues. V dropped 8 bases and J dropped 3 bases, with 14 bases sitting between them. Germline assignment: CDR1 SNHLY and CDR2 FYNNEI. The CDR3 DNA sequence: TGTGCCAGCCGGAGGGACCGCAACAATCAGCCCCAGCATTTT. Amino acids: CASRRDRNNQPQHF.

CDR3 amino acids: CASSEAWGGSGANVLTF. In DNA, the CDR3 is TGTGCCAGCAGTGAAGCTTGGGGGGGTTCCGGGGCCAACGTCCTGACTTTC. This rearrangement joins TRBV6-1 to TRBJ2-6; 7 nucleotides line up with TRBD2. The CDR3 is made up of 17 amino acids. V lost 0 bases to trimming and J lost 4 bases; unmatched junction nucleotides: 6. From germline, CDR1 is MNHNS and CDR2 SASEGT.

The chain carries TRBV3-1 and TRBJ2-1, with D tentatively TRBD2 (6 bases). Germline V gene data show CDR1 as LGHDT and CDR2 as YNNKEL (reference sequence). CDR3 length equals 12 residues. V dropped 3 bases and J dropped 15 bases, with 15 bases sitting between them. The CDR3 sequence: CASSHSRDSLFF. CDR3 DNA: TGTGCCAGCAGCCATTCCCGGGACTCTCTGTTCTTC.

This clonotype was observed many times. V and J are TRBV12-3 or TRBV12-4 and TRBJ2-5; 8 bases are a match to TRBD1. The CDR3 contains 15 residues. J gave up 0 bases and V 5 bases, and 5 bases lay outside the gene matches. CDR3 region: CASSPGQADQETQYF. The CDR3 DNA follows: TGTGCCAGCAGTCCGGGACAGGCCGACCAAGAGACCCAGTACTTC.

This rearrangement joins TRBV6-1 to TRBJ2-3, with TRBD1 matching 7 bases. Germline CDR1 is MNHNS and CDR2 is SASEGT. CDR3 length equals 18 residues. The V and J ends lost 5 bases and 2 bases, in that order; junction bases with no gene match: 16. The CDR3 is CASSRPRLGQAVTDTQYF. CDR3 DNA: TGTGCCAGCAGTCGGCCACGCTTAGGACAGGCTGTCACAGATACGCAGTATTTT.

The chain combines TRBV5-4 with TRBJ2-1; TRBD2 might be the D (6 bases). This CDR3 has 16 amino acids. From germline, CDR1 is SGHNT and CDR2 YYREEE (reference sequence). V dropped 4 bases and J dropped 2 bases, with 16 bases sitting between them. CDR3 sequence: CASSHPGTSPYNEQFF. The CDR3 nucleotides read TGTGCCAGCAGCCACCCCGGGACTTCCCCCTACAATGAGCAGTTCTTC. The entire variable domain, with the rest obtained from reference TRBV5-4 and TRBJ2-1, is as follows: ETGVTQSPTHLIKTRGQQVTLRCSSQSGHNTVSWYQQALGQGPQFIFQYYREEENGRGNFPPRFSGLQFPNYSSELNVNALELDDSALYLCASSHPGTSPYNEQFFGPGTRLTVL.

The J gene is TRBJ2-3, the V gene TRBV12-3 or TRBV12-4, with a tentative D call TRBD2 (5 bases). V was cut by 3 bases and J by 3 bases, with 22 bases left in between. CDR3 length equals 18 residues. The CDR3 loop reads CASSFFPRRNGLTDTQYF. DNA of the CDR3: TGTGCCAGCAGTTTTTTCCCCCGACGAAATGGACTTACAGATACGCAGTATTTT.